This TCR beta chain was sequenced in a study of cytomegalovirus exposure and HLA in healthy donors. Whole-study findings and limits: Some V segments, including TRBV6-2 and TRBV6-3, were excluded as indistinguishable. According to a later analysis, most TCR beta chains associated with CMV appeared HLA-restricted. An analysis was carried out later, and it reportedly showed fewer N-insertions in an Asian-associated ancestry cluster than the approximately 700-donor mean.

This PCR relied on a set of 60 Vbeta primers and 13 Jbeta primers. Profiled with immunoSEQ multiplex PCR; TCRdb holds only in-frame clones, not every one. The sample yields approximately 160,000 clones, more than 80% seen once. Germline V lookup: CDR1 ENHRY, CDR2 SYGVKD. The CDR3 has 16 residues. V shed 4 bases and J shed 6 bases, with 21 bases lying between them. In its sample, this clone was seen once. Its matching antigen is unknown. Donors consisted of healthy bone marrow donors. Sequencing was performed on PBMCs. This clonotype was sampled from a woman aged 18-29 years in good health and CMV-seronegative. The gene calls are TRBV10-3 and TRBJ1-2; no definite D call. The CDR3 nucleotides read TGTGCCATCAGTGGTAAAGGAGGGAATATCGTGGATGGCTACACCTTC. Its translation: CAISGKGGNIVDGYTF.